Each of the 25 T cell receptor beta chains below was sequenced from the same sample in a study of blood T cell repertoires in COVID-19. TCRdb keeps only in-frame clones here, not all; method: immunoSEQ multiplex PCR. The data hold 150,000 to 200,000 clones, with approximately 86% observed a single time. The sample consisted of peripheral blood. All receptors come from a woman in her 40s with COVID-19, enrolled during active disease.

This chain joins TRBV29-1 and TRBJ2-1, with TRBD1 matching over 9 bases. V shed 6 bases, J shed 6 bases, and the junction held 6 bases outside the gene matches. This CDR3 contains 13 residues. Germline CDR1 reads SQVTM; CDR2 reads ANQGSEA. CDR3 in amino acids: CSVMGQGVNEQFF. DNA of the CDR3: TGCAGCGTGATGGGACAGGGAGTCAATGAGCAGTTCTTC.

CDR3 region: CASSHQDQGEKLFF. The CDR3 nucleotides read TGTGCCAGCAGCCACCAGGACCAGGGGGAAAAACTGTTTTTT. This chain joins TRBV3-1 (or the pseudogene TRBV3-2) and TRBJ1-4; D is perhaps TRBD1 (6 bases). Germline assignment: CDR1 LGHDT and CDR2 YNNKEL (reference sequence). Trimming removed 3 bases from V and 8 bases from J, with 13 bases in between. The CDR3 extends over 14 amino acids.

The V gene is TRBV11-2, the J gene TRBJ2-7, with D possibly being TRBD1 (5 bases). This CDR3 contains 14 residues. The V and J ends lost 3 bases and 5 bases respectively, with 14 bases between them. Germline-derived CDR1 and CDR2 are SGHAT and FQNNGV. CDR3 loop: CASSFGRVGNEQYV. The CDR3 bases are TGTGCCAGCAGCTTCGGCAGGGTCGGTAACGAGCAGTACGTC.

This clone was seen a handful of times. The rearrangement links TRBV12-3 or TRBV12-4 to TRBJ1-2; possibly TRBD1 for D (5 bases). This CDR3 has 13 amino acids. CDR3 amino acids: CATSEGARYGYTF. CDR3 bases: TGTGCTACCTCCGAAGGGGCCCGGTATGGCTACACCTTC.

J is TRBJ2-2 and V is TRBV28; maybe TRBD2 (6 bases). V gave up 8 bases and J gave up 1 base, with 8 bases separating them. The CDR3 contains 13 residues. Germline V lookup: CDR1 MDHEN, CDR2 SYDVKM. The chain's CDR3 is CASLGGNTGELFF. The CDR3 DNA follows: TGTGCCAGCCTCGGGGGGAACACCGGGGAGCTGTTTTTT.

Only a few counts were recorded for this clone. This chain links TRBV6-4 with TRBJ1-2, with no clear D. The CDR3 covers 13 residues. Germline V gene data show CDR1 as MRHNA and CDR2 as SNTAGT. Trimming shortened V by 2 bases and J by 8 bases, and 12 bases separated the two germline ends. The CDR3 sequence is CASSDGEERGYTF. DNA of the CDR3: TGTGCCAGCAGTGACGGGGAGGAGAGAGGCTACACCTTC.

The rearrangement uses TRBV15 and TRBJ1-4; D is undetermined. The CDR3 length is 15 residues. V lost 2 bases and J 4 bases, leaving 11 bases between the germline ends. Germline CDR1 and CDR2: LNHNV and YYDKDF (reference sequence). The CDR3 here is CATSRPPPRNEKLFF. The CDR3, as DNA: TGTGCCACCAGCAGACCCCCCCCGCGTAATGAAAAACTGTTTTTT.

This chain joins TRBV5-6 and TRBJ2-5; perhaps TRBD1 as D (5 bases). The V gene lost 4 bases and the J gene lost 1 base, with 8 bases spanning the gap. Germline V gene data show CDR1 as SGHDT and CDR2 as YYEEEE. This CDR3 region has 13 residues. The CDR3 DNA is TGTGCCAGCAGCGTTGACAGCCAAGAGACCCAGTACTTC. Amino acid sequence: CASSVDSQETQYF.

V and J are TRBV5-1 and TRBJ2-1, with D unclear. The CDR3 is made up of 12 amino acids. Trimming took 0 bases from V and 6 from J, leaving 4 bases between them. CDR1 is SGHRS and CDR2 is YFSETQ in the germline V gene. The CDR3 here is CASSLDTNEQFF. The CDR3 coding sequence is TGCGCCAGCAGCTTGGACACCAATGAGCAGTTCTTC. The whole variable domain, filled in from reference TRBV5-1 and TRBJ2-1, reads KAGVTQTPRYLIKTRGQQVTLSCSPISGHRSVSWYQQTPGQGLQFLFEYFSETQRNKGNFPGRFSGRQFSNSRSEMNVSTLELGDSALYLCASSLDTNEQFFGPGTRLTVL.

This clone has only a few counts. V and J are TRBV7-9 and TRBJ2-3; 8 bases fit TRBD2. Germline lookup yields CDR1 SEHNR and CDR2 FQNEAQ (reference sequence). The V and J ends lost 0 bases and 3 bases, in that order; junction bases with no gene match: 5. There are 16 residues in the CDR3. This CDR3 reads CASSLAPGLGTDTQYF. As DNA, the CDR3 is TGTGCCAGCAGCTTAGCACCGGGACTAGGAACAGATACGCAGTATTTT.

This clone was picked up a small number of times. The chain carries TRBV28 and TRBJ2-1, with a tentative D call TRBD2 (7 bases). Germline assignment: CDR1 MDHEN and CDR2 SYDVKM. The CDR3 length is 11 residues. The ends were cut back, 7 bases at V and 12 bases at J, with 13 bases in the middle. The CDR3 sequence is CASTAGARQFF. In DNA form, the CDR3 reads TGTGCCAGCACGGCGGGGGCTCGGCAGTTCTTC.

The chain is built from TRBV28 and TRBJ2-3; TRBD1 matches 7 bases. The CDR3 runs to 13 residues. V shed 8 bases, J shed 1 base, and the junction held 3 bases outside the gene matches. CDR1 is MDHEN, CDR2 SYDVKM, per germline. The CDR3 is CASLTGGTDTQYF. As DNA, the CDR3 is TGTGCCAGCCTCACAGGGGGCACAGATACGCAGTATTTT.

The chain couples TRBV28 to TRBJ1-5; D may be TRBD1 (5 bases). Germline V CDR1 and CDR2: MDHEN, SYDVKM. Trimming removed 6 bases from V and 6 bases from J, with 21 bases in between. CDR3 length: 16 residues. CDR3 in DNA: TGTGCCAGCAGGCAGGGCGGCTCGACCTTTCTTCAGCCCCAGCATTTT. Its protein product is CASRQGGSTFLQPQHF.

The CDR3 protein is CASSFGLSEQYF. The CDR3 bases are TGTGCCAGCAGCTTCGGACTAAGCGAGCAGTACTTC. J is TRBJ2-7 and V is TRBV6-5; a possible D gene is TRBD2 (6 bases). The germline gives CDR1 MNHEY, CDR2 SVGAGI. This CDR3 spans 12 amino acids. With 6 bases removed from V and 6 bases from J, the gap between germline ends came to 12 bases.

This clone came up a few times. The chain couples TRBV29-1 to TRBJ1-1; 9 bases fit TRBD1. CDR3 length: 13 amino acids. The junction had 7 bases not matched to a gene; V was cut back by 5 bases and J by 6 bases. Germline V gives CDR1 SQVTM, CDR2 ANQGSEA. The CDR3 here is CSVPPRQGAEAFF. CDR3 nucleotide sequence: TGCAGCGTTCCCCCGAGACAGGGGGCTGAAGCTTTCTTT.

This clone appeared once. CDR3 sequence: CASTDASGVGDTQYF. Here the CDR3 DNA reads TGTGCCAGCACCGATGCTAGCGGGGTTGGAGATACGCAGTATTTT. The chain employs TRBV28 and TRBJ2-3; TRBD2 matches at 9 bases. Trimming took 7 bases from V and 5 from J; bases not matched to a gene: 10. This CDR3 region has 15 residues. The germline CDR1 and CDR2 sequences are MDHEN and SYDVKM.

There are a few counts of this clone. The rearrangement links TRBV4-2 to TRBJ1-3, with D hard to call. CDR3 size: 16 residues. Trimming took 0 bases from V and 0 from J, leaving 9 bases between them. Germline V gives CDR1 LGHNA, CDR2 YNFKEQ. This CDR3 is CASSQDRLFSGNTIYF. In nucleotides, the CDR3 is TGTGCCAGCAGCCAAGATCGACTCTTCTCTGGAAACACCATATATTTT.

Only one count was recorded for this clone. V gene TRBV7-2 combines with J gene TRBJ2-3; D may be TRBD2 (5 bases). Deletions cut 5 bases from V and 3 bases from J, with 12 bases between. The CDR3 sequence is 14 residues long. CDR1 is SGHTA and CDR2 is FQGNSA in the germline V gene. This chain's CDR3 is CASSTYLATDTQYF. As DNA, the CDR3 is TGTGCCAGCAGCACTTATCTAGCTACAGATACGCAGTATTTT.

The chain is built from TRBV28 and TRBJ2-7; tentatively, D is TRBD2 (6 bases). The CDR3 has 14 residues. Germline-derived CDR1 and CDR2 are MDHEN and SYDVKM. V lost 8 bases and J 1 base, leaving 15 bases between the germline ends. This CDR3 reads CASGNRDFSYEQYF. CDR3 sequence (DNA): TGTGCCAGCGGAAACCGGGACTTTTCCTACGAGCAGTACTTC.

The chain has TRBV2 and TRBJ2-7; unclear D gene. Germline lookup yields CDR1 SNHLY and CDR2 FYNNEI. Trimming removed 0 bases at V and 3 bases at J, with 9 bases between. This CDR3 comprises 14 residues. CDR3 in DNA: TGTGCCAGCAGTGAAGCGCTCGCAGTCTACGAGCAGTACTTC. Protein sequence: CASSEALAVYEQYF.

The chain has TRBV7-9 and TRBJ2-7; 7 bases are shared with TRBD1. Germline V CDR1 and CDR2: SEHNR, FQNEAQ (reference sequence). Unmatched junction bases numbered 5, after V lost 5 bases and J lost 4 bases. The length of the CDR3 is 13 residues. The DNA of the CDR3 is TGTGCCAGCAGCGCCCGACAGGGTTACGAGCAGTACTTC. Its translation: CASSARQGYEQYF.

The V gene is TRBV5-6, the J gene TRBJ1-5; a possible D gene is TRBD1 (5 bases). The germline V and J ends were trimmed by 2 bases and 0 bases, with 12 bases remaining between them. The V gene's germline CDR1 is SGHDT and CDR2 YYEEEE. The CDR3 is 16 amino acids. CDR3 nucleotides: TGTGCCAGCAGCTTCGGGGGGAGCGATAGCAATCAGCCCCAGCATTTT. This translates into CASSFGGSDSNQPQHF. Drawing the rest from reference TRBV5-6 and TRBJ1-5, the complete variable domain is DAGVTQSPTHLIKTRGQQVTLRCSPKSGHDTVSWYQQALGQGPQFIFQYYEEEERQRGNFPDRFSGHQFPNYSSELNVNALLLGDSALYLCASSFGGSDSNQPQHFGDGTRLSIL.

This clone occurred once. DNA of the CDR3: TGTGCCAGCAGCCAGGGACAGGGCCGCATGAACACTGAAGCTTTCTTT. Protein: CASSQGQGRMNTEAFF. The chain carries TRBV3-1 (or the pseudogene TRBV3-2) and TRBJ1-1; 9 nucleotides align to TRBD1. V was pared by 3 bases and J by 0 bases, with 5 bases of the junction left unmatched. CDR3 length equals 16 residues. The germline V gene encodes CDR1 LGHDT and CDR2 YNNKEL (reference sequence).

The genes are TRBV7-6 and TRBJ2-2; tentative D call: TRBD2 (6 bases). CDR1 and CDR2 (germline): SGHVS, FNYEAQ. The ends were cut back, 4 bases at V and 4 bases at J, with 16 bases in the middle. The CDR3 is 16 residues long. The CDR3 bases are TGTGCCAGCAGCTCCCGCCAAGGCGGGGTCACCGGGGAGCTGTTTTTT. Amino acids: CASSSRQGGVTGELFF. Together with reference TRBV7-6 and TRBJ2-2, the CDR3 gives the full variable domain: GAGVSQSPRYKVTKRGQDVALRCDPISGHVSLYWYRQALGQGPEFLTYFNYEAQQDKSGLPNDRFSAERPEGSISTLTIQRTEQRDSAMYRCASSSRQGGVTGELFFGEGSRLTVL.

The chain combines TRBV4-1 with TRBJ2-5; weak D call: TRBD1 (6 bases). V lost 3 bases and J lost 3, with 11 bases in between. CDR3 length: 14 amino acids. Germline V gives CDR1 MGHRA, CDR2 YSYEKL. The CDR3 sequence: CASSQPQGKETQYF. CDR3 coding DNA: TGCGCCAGCAGCCAGCCTCAGGGGAAAGAGACCCAGTACTTC.